The clone carrying this T cell receptor beta chain showed up many times. Its antigen is unidentified. The entry originates in a study of spatial heterogeneity in lung cancer. Study-wide background: TCR transcript counts in tumor regions correlated strongly with a T cell module score from matched bulk RNA-seq. General study results and limits: How many expanded intratumoral alpha and beta TCRs were present tracked the tumor mutation count, which was a count of nonsynonymous mutations.

The CDR3 sequence is 15 residues long. V was clipped by 0 bases and J by 8 bases, with 16 bases between them. CDR1 is DFQATT, CDR2 SNEGSKA, per germline (reference sequence). Indicated time point: sample taken at primary tumor resection. Whole RNA was taken from tumor, nontumor lung or frozen PBMC; it was then sequenced unsorted. TCRdb reprocessed the 5' RACE reads via MiXCR and lists one record per CDR3 protein. The sample yields about 100,000 distinct CDR3 sequences, around 4.8% seen once. The source of this sequence is a male donor with early-stage non-small cell lung cancer. This specimen consisted of lung tumor tissue, obtained at surgery. This sequence joins TRBV20-1 and TRBJ1-4; TRBD1 is a possible D gene (5 bases). The CDR3 protein is CSARDRQGPGEKLFF. CDR3 nucleotides: TGCAGTGCTAGAGATAGGCAGGGACCGGGGGAAAAACTGTTTTTT.